This T cell receptor beta chain was documented in a study of T cell responses to AZD1222 COVID-19 vaccine. Worth noting for this clone: The antigen remains undetermined.

CDR1 is SGHTA, CDR2 FQGNSA, per germline. Trimming removed 2 bases from V and 8 bases from J; junction bases left unmatched: 7. This CDR3 has 15 residues. Libraries were prepared by immunoSEQ multiplex PCR; TCRdb keeps only in-frame clonotypes and omits some of them. Of 200,000 or so clones listed, over 80% are singletons. Study-wide findings and caveats: Nearly half of the spike-specific TCRs reportedly recognize variant regions that carry no mutations. Compared with day 0, the breadth and depth of the Spike-specific TCR repertoire rose significantly after two doses of AZD1222. Among those given AZD1222, only 6 or 7 were seropositive at baseline.

The source of this sequence is an adult in good health. Specimen: peripheral blood, collected on day 0 of MenACWY control vaccination. The V and J genes are TRBV7-2 and TRBJ2-3; 10 bases agree with TRBD1. DNA for the CDR3: TGTGCCAGCAGCTTATCGGGACAGGGGTCAGGTACGCAGTATTTT. Its protein is CASSLSGQGSGTQYF.